These 27 T cell receptor beta chains were sequenced from one sample in a study of T cells in Graves' hyperthyroidism and ophthalmopathy (dated by TCRdb to 2018 to 2020). Library preparation used multiplex PCR. TCRdb records Illumina HiSeq 2000 as the sequencer. The TCR beta CDR3 regions were amplified from the RNA transcripts. The TCR CDR3 was subjected to a first round of RT-PCR using the HTBI primer set and the Qiagen OneStep RT-PCR kit. The raw public data were reprocessed by TCRdb itself: fastp quality trimming at Q25, MiXCR clonotype calling, in-frame beta chains only. Entries are consolidated by CDR3 protein sequence, retaining the most common genes and DNA. This sample lists 300,000 to 450,000 distinct CDR3 sequences; 13% were detected once. Around 21% of the sample lies in the top ten. The sample consisted of blood. Source of these receptors: a man aged 30 to 39 with Graves' hyperthyroidism that later progressed to Graves' ophthalmopathy.

This clonotype was picked up many times. The rearrangement joins TRBV27 to TRBJ1-6, with D unclear. Trimming took 4 bases from V and 3 from J, leaving 16 bases between them. CDR3 size: 17 residues. CDR1 is MNHEY, CDR2 SMNVEV, per germline (reference sequence). The CDR3 DNA reads as TGTGCCAGCAGTTCCTCGGGCCTTTTCGTCTATAATTCACCCCTCCACTTT. Translated, it gives CASSSSGLFVYNSPLHF.

This clonotype was observed at least ten times. The rearrangement links TRBV28 to TRBJ2-7; the D gene is possibly TRBD2 (5 bases). The V end was cut by 8 bases, the J end by 4 bases, with 18 bases between. The CDR3 has 14 amino acids. Germline V lookup: CDR1 MDHEN, CDR2 SYDVKM. The CDR3 coding sequence is TGTGCCAGCGGCCACGGACGGGGAAAATACGAGCAGTACTTC. This codes for CASGHGRGKYEQYF.

This clonotype has a count of ten or more. The V call is TRBV27, the J call TRBJ2-1, with D possibly matching TRBD1 (6 bases). Trimming removed 4 bases at V and 7 bases at J, with 20 bases between. CDR1 and CDR2 (germline): MNHEY, SMNVEV (reference sequence). The CDR3 sequence is 16 residues long. CDR3 sequence reads: CASSSAGVFKLNEQFF. The CDR3 DNA reads as TGTGCCAGCAGTTCCGCAGGGGTATTCAAATTGAATGAGCAGTTCTTC.

This clonotype occurred a few times. The chain combines TRBV20-1 with TRBJ2-3; TRBD2 aligns across 11 bases. Germline V gene data show CDR1 as DFQATT and CDR2 as SNEGSKA (reference sequence). CDR3 length equals 16 residues. The junction had 7 bases not matched to a gene; V was cut back by 0 bases and J by 5 bases. The CDR3 spells CSARDRLAGGRDTQYF. CDR3 nucleotides: TGCAGTGCTAGAGATCGGCTAGCGGGGGGAAGAGATACGCAGTATTTT.

This clonotype appeared a few times. The genes are TRBV6-2 or TRBV6-3 and TRBJ2-3; D is unresolved. Germline V gene data show CDR1 as MNHEY and CDR2 as SVGEGT. Trimming took 3 bases from V and 2 from J, leaving 12 bases between them. CDR3 length equals 15 residues. The CDR3: CASSYAAPNTDTQYF. The CDR3 nucleotides read TGTGCCAGCAGTTATGCAGCCCCTAACACAGATACGCAGTATTTT.

This clonotype was observed at least ten times. The chain has TRBV20-1 and TRBJ1-1, with D possibly matching TRBD1 (5 bases). V gave up 4 bases and J gave up 7 bases, with 13 bases separating them. The germline V gene encodes CDR1 DFQATT and CDR2 SNEGSKA (reference sequence). The CDR3 has 12 amino acids. The CDR3 nucleotides read TGCAGTGCTACAAGACAGTATAGTGAAGCTTTCTTT. Amino acids: CSATRQYSEAFF.

This clonotype was picked up a small number of times. The V call is TRBV12-5, the J call TRBJ2-5, with D maybe TRBD2 (6 bases). The CDR3 length is 14 residues. V was trimmed by 5 bases and J by 4 bases, leaving 14 bases between them. Germline CDR1 is LGHNT and CDR2 is FRNRAP. CDR3 DNA sequence: TGTGCTAGTGGTCCCGGGCGGGGCTCAGAGACCCAGTACTTC. This encodes CASGPGRGSETQYF.

This clonotype was counted many times. The chain couples TRBV18 to TRBJ1-1, with D possibly TRBD1 on 6 matching bases. CDR3 length equals 14 residues. Germline V gene lookup returns CDR1 KGHSH and CDR2 LQKENI. Deletions cut 3 bases from V and 0 bases from J, with 8 bases between. In nucleotides, the CDR3 is TGTGCCAGCTCACCCCAGGGGATGAACACTGAAGCTTTCTTT. Its translation: CASSPQGMNTEAFF.

V and J are TRBV28 and TRBJ1-2, with 7 bases aligning to TRBD1. The germline gives CDR1 MDHEN, CDR2 SYDVKM. The ends lost 3 bases at V and 4 bases at J; junction bases unmatched: 14. The CDR3 totals 17 residues. The CDR3 coding sequence is TGTGCCAGCAGTTTTTCGACAGGGTCAGTCCGTTCCTATGGCTACACCTTC. Translated: CASSFSTGSVRSYGYTF.

The chain is built from TRBV4-1 and TRBJ2-7; D perhaps matches TRBD2 (6 bases). CDR3 length: 16 residues. V gave up 0 bases and J gave up 0 bases, with 12 bases separating them. The germline gives CDR1 MGHRA, CDR2 YSYEKL. CDR3 bases: TGCGCCAGCAGCCAAGACGGGACTTCCTTCTCCTACGAGCAGTACTTC. Translating gives CASSQDGTSFSYEQYF.

The rearrangement joins TRBV12-3 or TRBV12-4 to TRBJ2-7; tentative D call: TRBD1 (6 bases). There are 14 residues in the CDR3. V lost 2 bases and J 6 bases, leaving 14 bases between the germline ends. This CDR3 reads CASSLRTVFFEQYF. The CDR3, as DNA: TGTGCCAGCAGTTTAAGGACAGTGTTCTTCGAGCAGTACTTC.

This clonotype was seen only a few times. The CDR3 reads CASGTGLEGNTIYF. In DNA form, the CDR3 reads TGTGCTAGTGGGACAGGTTTGGAGGGAAACACCATATATTTT. The J gene is TRBJ1-3, the V gene TRBV12-5; D possibly corresponds to TRBD1 (6 bases). Germline CDR1 and CDR2: LGHNT and FRNRAP. The ends were cut back, 6 bases at V and 4 bases at J, with 13 bases in the middle. CDR3 length: 14 amino acids.

Many counts were recorded for this clonotype. CDR3 loop: CASSVVASPTYEQYF. The DNA for the CDR3 is TGTGCCAGCAGCGTAGTAGCCAGCCCCACCTACGAGCAGTACTTC. This chain links TRBV9 with TRBJ2-7; unclear D gene. V was trimmed by 0 bases and J by 2 bases, leaving 12 bases between them. This CDR3 spans 15 amino acids. Germline CDR1 reads SGDLS; CDR2 reads YYNGEE.

This clonotype was seen at least ten times. The rearrangement joins TRBV18 to TRBJ2-5; a weak D match, TRBD2 (5 bases). The CDR3 extends over 13 amino acids. V was pared by 3 bases and J by 1 base, with 6 bases between. Germline CDR1 reads KGHSH; CDR2 reads LQKENI. CDR3 amino acids: CASSPGSQETQYF. The CDR3 DNA reads as TGTGCCAGCTCACCTGGGAGCCAAGAGACCCAGTACTTC.

The V and J genes are TRBV28 and TRBJ1-2; TRBD1 matches at 9 bases. V was pared by 4 bases and J by 2 bases, with 2 bases of the junction left unmatched. CDR1 MDHEN and CDR2 SYDVKM come from the germline V gene. CDR3 length equals 14 residues. The CDR3 DNA reads as TGTGCCAGCAGTTGGGACAGGGAAAACTATGGCTACACCTTC. This gives the protein CASSWDRENYGYTF.

In this sample, this clonotype turned up many times. The chain combines TRBV11-2 with TRBJ2-1; TRBD2 matches at 7 bases. This CDR3 contains 12 residues. The germline gives CDR1 SGHAT, CDR2 FQNNGV. V was pared by 5 bases and J by 11 bases, with 6 bases of the junction left unmatched. The CDR3 reads CASSPGGEKQFF. CDR3 in DNA: TGTGCCAGCAGCCCGGGGGGAGAAAAGCAGTTCTTC.

This clonotype was seen many times. The chain is built from TRBV2 and TRBJ2-2; D gene uncertain. CDR1 is SNHLY and CDR2 is FYNNEI in the germline V gene. Deletions cut 8 bases from V and 1 base from J, with 11 bases between. CDR3 length equals 14 residues. The CDR3 DNA follows: TGTGCCAGCTGCCGGGTGGAGAACACCGGGGAGCTGTTTTTT. Amino acid sequence: CASCRVENTGELFF.

This clonotype has a handful of counts. The rearrangement uses TRBV4-1 and TRBJ2-7; TRBD1 might be the D (6 bases). Between the trimmed V and J ends, which lost 0 bases and 2 bases, there was a span of 11 bases. In germline, CDR1 is MGHRA, CDR2 YSYEKL. CDR3 size: 15 residues. CDR3: CASSQDPGEPYEQYF. The CDR3 bases are TGCGCCAGCAGCCAAGATCCAGGGGAACCCTACGAGCAGTACTTC.

In regard to this clonotype: A much larger clonotype is one base distant, so this may be a read error. The chain recombines TRBV11-2 with TRBJ2-1; D gene uncertain. This CDR3 is 14 amino acids long. The V and J ends lost 7 bases and 4 bases respectively, with 14 bases between them. CDR1 and CDR2 from the germline V gene are SGHAT and FQNNGV. In DNA, the CDR3 is TGTGCCAGCACCGCCTGGAGCCTTTACAATGAGCAGTTCTTC. Residues: CASTAWSLYNEQFF.

This clonotype was counted many times. This chain joins TRBV20-1 and TRBJ2-5, with D possibly being TRBD2 (6 bases). The germline V gene has CDR1 DFQATT and CDR2 SNEGSKA (reference sequence). This CDR3 spans 16 amino acids. Trimming left V 2 bases short and J 6 bases short, with 22 bases between. In nucleotides, the CDR3 is TGCAGTGCTAGACTGACCGGGACTCGAATCCTTCAGACCCAGTACTTC. Translated: CSARLTGTRILQTQYF.

Concerning this clonotype: A much larger clone lies one base from this, so it may be a read error. The chain carries TRBV18 and TRBJ1-1, with unresolved D. This CDR3 is 17 amino acids long. Germline-derived CDR1 and CDR2 are KGHSH and LQKENI. Here the CDR3 reads CTSSPERLWSLNTEAFF. CDR3 DNA sequence: TGTACCAGCTCACCAGAGAGGCTCTGGAGCTTGAACACTGAAGCTTTCTTT.

This clonotype was seen many times. The rearrangement joins TRBV7-8 to TRBJ2-7; D is uncertain. The V gene lost 4 bases and the J gene lost 1 base, with 11 bases spanning the gap. This CDR3 is 14 amino acids long. CDR1 SGHVS and CDR2 FQNEAQ come from the germline V gene. The CDR3 nucleotides read TGTGCCAGCAGCTATCTCGGCCAGTCCTACGAGCAGTACTTC. Translation gives CASSYLGQSYEQYF.

This clonotype was observed many times. V is TRBV6-5 and J is TRBJ2-7; 7 bases match TRBD2. The germline CDR1 and CDR2 sequences are MNHEY and SVGAGI. CDR3 length equals 16 residues. The V gene end was trimmed by 2 bases and the J gene end by 5 bases; junction bases not matched to a gene: 12. CDR3 sequence reads: CASSYLINGGIHEQYF. CDR3 nucleotide sequence: TGTGCCAGCAGTTACCTAATTAACGGGGGGATACACGAGCAGTACTTC.

About this clonotype itself: This sequence may be a read error, since a much larger clone differs from it by one base. The genes are TRBV12-5 and TRBJ1-5, with 7 bases fitting TRBD1. Germline lookup yields CDR1 LGHNT and CDR2 FRNRAP. The CDR3 totals 15 residues. CDR3 sequence (DNA): TGTGCTAGTGGTGTAGTGGGACAGAGTCATCAGTCCCAGCATTTT. It encodes CASGVVGQSHQSQHF.

This clonotype was counted many times. This chain links TRBV27 with TRBJ1-4, with a tentative D call TRBD1 (5 bases). The CDR3 runs 15 residues. CDR1 and CDR2 (germline): MNHEY, SMNVEV (reference sequence). Trimming took off 2 bases at V and 8 bases at J, with 15 bases between the two ends. Here the CDR3 reads CASSLGGGYTEKLFF. For the CDR3, the DNA is TGTGCCAGCAGTTTAGGCGGGGGGTATACCGAAAAACTGTTTTTT.

The sample holds many counts of this clonotype. The V and J genes are TRBV18 and TRBJ2-1; D may match TRBD1 or TRBD2 (5 bases each). V lost 2 bases and J 2 bases, leaving 7 bases between the germline ends. The length of the CDR3 is 14 residues. The germline V gene encodes CDR1 KGHSH and CDR2 LQKENI. CDR3 loop: CASSPWGTYNEQFF. The CDR3 nucleotides are TGTGCCAGCTCACCATGGGGGACCTACAATGAGCAGTTCTTC.

The rearrangement links TRBV29-1 to TRBJ1-2; D is undetermined. CDR1 SQVTM and CDR2 ANQGSEA come from the germline V gene. The germline V and J ends were trimmed by 0 bases and 6 bases, with 23 bases remaining between them. The CDR3 contains 17 residues. The CDR3 DNA reads as TGCAGCGTTGAAGATCCACTGGCCATTGGAGGGAGGCATGGCTACACCTTC. Amino acids: CSVEDPLAIGGRHGYTF.